This T cell receptor beta chain derives from a study of T cells in localized non-small cell lung cancer. The study, taken as a whole, reports: The appearance of a median roughly 61 of the top 100 tumor clones was seen in adjacent lung.

This table comes from immunoSEQ multiplex PCR, and its TCRdb copy is limited to in-frame clones, with some not included. The sample yields roughly 48,000 clones, around three quarters seen once. Remarks on this clone: The antigen is unknown.

CDR3 length: 15 residues. V lost 3 bases to trimming and J lost 0 bases, with 11 bases between them. The germline V gene encodes CDR1 PRHDT and CDR2 FYEKMQ (reference sequence). The chain carries TRBV13 and TRBJ1-1; D is perhaps TRBD1 (6 bases). The origin of this receptor is a woman between 40 and 69 years old with stage II lung adenocarcinoma. The sequenced sample was PBMCs, obtained before any cancer treatment. The CDR3, as DNA: TGTGCCAGCAGCTTTAACAGGGCCCTGAACACTGAAGCTTTCTTT. Amino acid sequence: CASSFNRALNTEAFF. The variable domain in full, with the rest retrieved from reference TRBV13 and TRBJ1-1, is AAGVIQSPRHLIKEKRETATLKCYPIPRHDTVYWYQQGPGQDPQFLISFYEKMQSDKGSIPDRFSAQQFSDYHSELNMSSLELGDSALYFCASSFNRALNTEAFFGQGTRLTVV.